These T cell receptor beta chains were read from a single sample in a study of blood T cell repertoires in COVID-19. TCRdb keeps only in-frame clones here, not all; method: immunoSEQ multiplex PCR. Of 30,000 to 45,000 clones in the sample, 87% are singletons; the top ten hold around 7%. Source material: peripheral blood. The receptors were gathered from a human donor in a cohort sampled during active COVID-19. Both conserved end residues are part of each CDR3. The D gene is left open where the match is weak. The size field is filled for only some rows; it gives once, few, many or a size class.

CDR3 protein: CASSLRVGNWQYF
CDR3 DNA: TGCGCCAGCAGCCTGCGGGTGGGGAACTGGCAGTACTTC
D gene: .
CDR3 length: 13
clone size: .
J gene: TRBJ2-7
V gene: TRBV4-1

CDR3 protein: CASAPGDSRLEQYF
CDR3 DNA: TGCGCCAGCGCTCCCGGGGACAGCCGTCTCGAGCAGTACTTC
D gene: TRBD1
CDR3 length: 14
clone size: .
J gene: TRBJ2-7
V gene: TRBV5-1

CDR3 protein: CASSPGGSYEQYF
CDR3 DNA: TGCGCCAGCAGCCCGGGAGGATCGTACGAGCAGTACTTC
D gene: TRBD2
CDR3 length: 13
clone size: .
J gene: TRBJ2-7
V gene: TRBV5-1

CDR3 protein: CASSSFGLAGEETQYF
CDR3 DNA: TGTGCCAGTAGTTCATTCGGACTAGCGGGAGAGGAGACCCAGTACTTC
D gene: TRBD2
CDR3 length: 16
clone size: .
J gene: TRBJ2-5
V gene: TRBV19

CDR3 protein: CASSPEDREETQYF
CDR3 DNA: TGTGCCAGCAGCCCAGAAGACAGGGAAGAGACCCAGTACTTC
D gene: TRBD1
CDR3 length: 14
clone size: .
J gene: TRBJ2-5
V gene: TRBV4-2

CDR3 protein: CATKDTGTTNEKLFF
CDR3 DNA: TGTGCCACTAAGGACACAGGGACGACTAATGAAAAACTGTTTTTT
D gene: .
CDR3 length: 15
clone size: few
J gene: TRBJ1-4
V gene: TRBV10-3

CDR3 protein: CASSPSGASEQFF
CDR3 DNA: TGTGCCAGCTCACCATCAGGGGCGAGTGAGCAGTTCTTC
D gene: .
CDR3 length: 13
clone size: .
J gene: TRBJ2-1
V gene: TRBV18

CDR3 protein: CASSSSGGSGANVLTF
CDR3 DNA: TGTGCCAGCAGTTCCTCCGGGGGATCTGGGGCCAACGTCCTGACTTTC
D gene: .
CDR3 length: 16
clone size: .
J gene: TRBJ2-6
V gene: TRBV6-2/TRBV6-3

CDR3 protein: CASGSIPGLGDNEQFF
CDR3 DNA: TGTGCCAGCGGGAGTATACCGGGACTAGGGGACAATGAGCAGTTCTTC
D gene: TRBD2
CDR3 length: 16
clone size: .
J gene: TRBJ2-1
V gene: TRBV6-4

CDR3 protein: CASSDRVSAGELFF
CDR3 DNA: TGTGCCAGCAGCGACAGGGTGTCGGCCGGGGAGCTGTTTTTT
D gene: TRBD1
CDR3 length: 14
clone size: .
J gene: TRBJ2-2
V gene: TRBV13

CDR3 protein: CASSTGWGEDTGELFF
CDR3 DNA: TGTGCCAGCAGTACAGGCTGGGGCGAGGACACCGGGGAGCTGTTTTTT
D gene: .
CDR3 length: 16
clone size: once
J gene: TRBJ2-2
V gene: TRBV7-9

CDR3 protein: CASLGQGYTEAFF
CDR3 DNA: TGTGCCAGCTTGGGACAGGGGTACACTGAAGCTTTCTTT
D gene: TRBD1
CDR3 length: 13
clone size: once
J gene: TRBJ1-1
V gene: TRBV3-1/TRBV3-2

CDR3 protein: CASSSGFDSPLHF
CDR3 DNA: TGTGCCAGCAGCTCAGGTTTTGATTCACCCCTCCACTTT
D gene: .
CDR3 length: 13
clone size: .
J gene: TRBJ1-6
V gene: TRBV7-3

CDR3 protein: CASSPGGGPSTNEKLFF
CDR3 DNA: TGTGCCAGCAGTCCCGGGGGGGGCCCATCAACTAATGAAAAACTGTTTTTT
D gene: .
CDR3 length: 17
clone size: .
J gene: TRBJ1-4
V gene: TRBV6-7

CDR3 protein: CASSSTYQTYEQYF
CDR3 DNA: TGTGCCAGCTCATCCACGTACCAGACCTACGAGCAGTACTTC
D gene: .
CDR3 length: 14
clone size: few
J gene: TRBJ2-7
V gene: TRBV18

CDR3 protein: CAISEFPGTSGTYNEQFF
CDR3 DNA: TGTGCCATCAGTGAGTTCCCCGGGACTAGCGGGACCTACAATGAGCAGTTCTTC
D gene: TRBD2
CDR3 length: 18
clone size: once
J gene: TRBJ2-1
V gene: TRBV10-3

CDR3 protein: CATSTSWTSGLTGELFF
CDR3 DNA: TGTGCCACCTCCACGAGCTGGACTAGCGGACTTACCGGGGAGCTGTTTTTT
D gene: TRBD2
CDR3 length: 17
clone size: once
J gene: TRBJ2-2
V gene: TRBV28

CDR3 protein: CASSLTRDGTDTQYF
CDR3 DNA: TGTGCCAGCAGCTTGACCCGGGATGGCACAGATACGCAGTATTTT
D gene: .
CDR3 length: 15
clone size: .
J gene: TRBJ2-3
V gene: TRBV5-4

CDR3 protein: CASSSSRGIHNEQFF
CDR3 DNA: TGTGCCAGCAGCTCCTCCCGGGGAATCCACAATGAGCAGTTCTTC
D gene: .
CDR3 length: 15
clone size: .
J gene: TRBJ2-1
V gene: TRBV28

CDR3 protein: CASSPGESEQYF
CDR3 DNA: TGTGCCAGCTCACCCGGGGAGAGCGAGCAGTACTTC
D gene: .
CDR3 length: 12
clone size: once
J gene: TRBJ2-7
V gene: TRBV18

CDR3 protein: CASGWTGTGETQYF
CDR3 DNA: TGTGCCAGCGGATGGACAGGGACGGGCGAGACCCAGTACTTC
D gene: TRBD1
CDR3 length: 14
clone size: .
J gene: TRBJ2-5
V gene: TRBV6-5

CDR3 protein: CASSSGTAQETQYF
CDR3 DNA: TGTGCCAGCAGTTCCGGGACAGCCCAAGAGACCCAGTACTTC
D gene: TRBD1
CDR3 length: 14
clone size: .
J gene: TRBJ2-5
V gene: TRBV28

CDR3 protein: CASSQEARVYEQYF
CDR3 DNA: TGCGCCAGCAGCCAAGAGGCCCGGGTCTACGAGCAGTACTTC
D gene: .
CDR3 length: 14
clone size: few
J gene: TRBJ2-7
V gene: TRBV4-3

CDR3 protein: CASSWTGGTEETQYF
CDR3 DNA: TGTGCCAGCAGCTGGACAGGGGGGACTGAAGAGACCCAGTACTTC
D gene: TRBD1
CDR3 length: 15
clone size: .
J gene: TRBJ2-5
V gene: TRBV5-4

CDR3 protein: CAISQGARGYGYTF
CDR3 DNA: TGTGCCATCAGCCAGGGGGCAAGGGGCTATGGCTACACCTTC
D gene: TRBD1
CDR3 length: 14
clone size: .
J gene: TRBJ1-2
V gene: TRBV10-3

CDR3 protein: CASSYSQIYGYTF
CDR3 DNA: TGTGCCAGCAGTTATTCCCAGATCTATGGCTACACCTTC
D gene: .
CDR3 length: 13
clone size: few
J gene: TRBJ1-2
V gene: TRBV28

CDR3 protein: CASSQGGLETQYF
CDR3 DNA: TGCGCCAGCAGCCAAGGAGGGTTGGAGACCCAGTACTTC
D gene: .
CDR3 length: 13
clone size: .
J gene: TRBJ2-5
V gene: TRBV4-1

CDR3 protein: CAWSVRFMGQRYYEQYF
CDR3 DNA: TGTGCCTGGAGTGTACGCTTTATGGGACAGCGATACTACGAGCAGTACTTC
D gene: TRBD1
CDR3 length: 17
clone size: .
J gene: TRBJ2-7
V gene: TRBV30

CDR3 protein: CAISGTGGILGAFF
CDR3 DNA: TGTGCCATCAGTGGGACAGGGGGCATTTTAGGAGCTTTCTTT
D gene: TRBD1
CDR3 length: 14
clone size: .
J gene: TRBJ1-1
V gene: TRBV10-3

CDR3 protein: CASTPRGLANEKLFF
CDR3 DNA: TGTGCCAGCACACCTAGGGGGCTGGCTAATGAAAAACTGTTTTTT
D gene: TRBD1
CDR3 length: 15
clone size: .
J gene: TRBJ1-4
V gene: TRBV6-5

CDR3 protein: CASSLTGVNTEAFF
CDR3 DNA: TGCGCCAGCAGCTTGACAGGCGTGAACACTGAAGCTTTCTTT
D gene: .
CDR3 length: 14
clone size: .
J gene: TRBJ1-1
V gene: TRBV5-1

CDR3 protein: CASSFLAGGAEAFF
CDR3 DNA: TGTGCCAGCAGTTTTCTGGCTGGGGGCGCTGAAGCTTTCTTT
D gene: .
CDR3 length: 14
clone size: few
J gene: TRBJ1-1
V gene: TRBV6-2/TRBV6-3

CDR3 protein: CASSQDGAQGSPLHF
CDR3 DNA: TGCGCCAGCAGCCAAGATGGGGCGCAGGGTTCACCCCTCCACTTT
D gene: .
CDR3 length: 15
clone size: .
J gene: TRBJ1-6
V gene: TRBV4-3

CDR3 protein: CASSPRGGEREKLFF
CDR3 DNA: TGTGCCAGCAGCCCCCGGGGGGGGGAACGTGAAAAACTGTTTTTT
D gene: .
CDR3 length: 15
clone size: .
J gene: TRBJ1-4
V gene: TRBV7-8

CDR3 protein: CATARTANTEAFF
CDR3 DNA: TGCGCCACTGCAAGGACAGCGAACACTGAAGCTTTCTTT
D gene: .
CDR3 length: 13
clone size: .
J gene: TRBJ1-1
V gene: TRBV10-1

CDR3 protein: CSASTRLAGVYEQFF
CDR3 DNA: TGCAGTGCTAGTACCCGGCTAGCGGGAGTCTATGAGCAGTTCTTC
D gene: TRBD2
CDR3 length: 15
clone size: .
J gene: TRBJ2-1
V gene: TRBV20-1

CDR3 protein: CASSQDWTASNYGYTF
CDR3 DNA: TGTGCCAGCAGCCAAGATTGGACAGCTTCTAACTATGGCTACACCTTC
D gene: .
CDR3 length: 16
clone size: .
J gene: TRBJ1-2
V gene: TRBV3-1/TRBV3-2

CDR3 protein: CASSLITGNSPLHF
CDR3 DNA: TGCGCCAGCAGCCTCATAACCGGGAATTCACCCCTCCACTTT
D gene: .
CDR3 length: 14
clone size: .
J gene: TRBJ1-6
V gene: TRBV4-1

CDR3 protein: CASSQVISGTSSYNEQFF
CDR3 DNA: TGTGCCAGCAGCCAAGTTATCAGCGGGACGAGCTCCTACAATGAGCAGTTCTTC
D gene: TRBD2
CDR3 length: 18
clone size: .
J gene: TRBJ2-1
V gene: TRBV14

CDR3 protein: CASSQDLAGGDQPQHF
CDR3 DNA: TGCGCCAGCAGCCAAGATCTGGCAGGGGGCGATCAGCCCCAGCATTTT
D gene: TRBD1
CDR3 length: 16
clone size: .
J gene: TRBJ1-5
V gene: TRBV4-3

CDR3 protein: CASSDQGVRYTQPQHF
CDR3 DNA: TGTGCCAGCAGTGACCAGGGGGTCAGATACACTCAGCCCCAGCATTTT
D gene: TRBD1
CDR3 length: 16
clone size: .
J gene: TRBJ1-5
V gene: TRBV2

CDR3 protein: CASSPGTGWTEAFF
CDR3 DNA: TGTGCCAGCAGCCCCGGGACAGGGTGGACTGAAGCTTTCTTT
D gene: TRBD1
CDR3 length: 14
clone size: once
J gene: TRBJ1-1
V gene: TRBV28

CDR3 protein: CASSQSSSEDRDNTEAFF
CDR3 DNA: TGCGCCAGCAGTCAATCTAGTTCGGAGGACAGGGACAACACTGAAGCTTTCTTT
D gene: TRBD1
CDR3 length: 18
clone size: .
J gene: TRBJ1-1
V gene: TRBV23-1